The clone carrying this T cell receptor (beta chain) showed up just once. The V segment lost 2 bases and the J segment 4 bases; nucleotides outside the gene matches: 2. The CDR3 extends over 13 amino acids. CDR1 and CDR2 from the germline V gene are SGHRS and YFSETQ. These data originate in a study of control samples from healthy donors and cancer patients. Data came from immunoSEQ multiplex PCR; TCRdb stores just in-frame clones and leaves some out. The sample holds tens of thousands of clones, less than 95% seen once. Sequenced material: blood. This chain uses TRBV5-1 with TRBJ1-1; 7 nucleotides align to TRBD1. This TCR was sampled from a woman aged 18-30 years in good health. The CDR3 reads CASSLTGATEAFF. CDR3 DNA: TGCGCCAGCAGCTTAACAGGGGCCACTGAAGCTTTCTTT.